A single sample is the source of the 7 T cell receptor beta chains below, sequenced in a study of T cell responses to AZD1222 COVID-19 vaccine. The data were produced by immunoSEQ multiplex PCR, yet TCRdb's version contains in-frame clones alone and is incomplete. The profile shows approximately 110,000 clones, about 90% of them singletons. Sequences were derived from peripheral blood, sampled on day 0 of AZD1222 vaccination. These receptors came from an adult in good health.

The genes are TRBV7-9 and TRBJ2-2, with 11 bases aligning to TRBD2. The CDR3 consists of 16 residues. In germline, CDR1 is SEHNR, CDR2 FQNEAQ (reference sequence). The V gene end was trimmed by 5 bases and the J gene end by 6 bases; junction bases not matched to a gene: 8. CDR3 sequence (DNA): TGTGCCAGCAGCGTGACTAGCGGGGACTTGTCCGGGGAGCTGTTTTTT. As protein: CASSVTSGDLSGELFF. Full variable domain (remainder filled in from reference TRBV7-9 and TRBJ2-2): DTGVSQNPRHKITKRGQNVTFRCDPISEHNRLYWYRQTLGQGPEFLTYFQNEAQLEKSRLLSDRFSAERPKGSFSTLEIQRTEQGDSAMYLCASSVTSGDLSGELFFGEGSRLTVL.

Ten or more counts support this clone. This sequence joins TRBV6-5 and TRBJ1-6, with D possibly matching TRBD1 (5 bases). V was cut by 0 bases and J by 10 bases, with 13 bases left in between. The CDR3 sequence is 15 residues long. The germline CDR1 and CDR2 sequences are MNHEY and SVGAGI. CDR3 sequence: CASSYSQGLESPLHF. The CDR3 DNA is TGTGCCAGCAGTTACTCGCAGGGTTTGGAATCACCCCTCCACTTT.

The V and J genes are TRBV5-1 and TRBJ2-1; no clear D. The length of the CDR3 is 15 residues. Trimming pared 0 bases from V and 5 bases from J, leaving 12 bases between. The germline V gene encodes CDR1 SGHRS and CDR2 YFSETQ. In DNA form, the CDR3 reads TGCGCCAGCAGCTTGGTACCGACATCTAACAATGAGCAGTTCTTC. As protein: CASSLVPTSNNEQFF.

The chain joins TRBV28 to TRBJ1-2, with TRBD1 as a possible D gene (5 bases). This CDR3 region has 15 residues. The germline V and J ends were trimmed by 5 bases and 8 bases, with 21 bases remaining between them. Germline lookup yields CDR1 MDHEN and CDR2 SYDVKM. The CDR3 coding sequence is TGTGCCAGCAGTCTTGGGGGGAGGGGAGGGTTCGGCTACACCTTC. Amino acids: CASSLGGRGGFGYTF.

A few counts support this clone. The rearrangement joins TRBV2 to TRBJ2-5, with a tentative D call TRBD2 (6 bases). The V gene lost 8 bases and the J gene lost 5 bases, with 18 bases spanning the gap. Germline CDR1 and CDR2: SNHLY and FYNNEI. The CDR3 consists of 14 residues. The CDR3: CASGMEGAGETQYF. CDR3 DNA sequence: TGTGCCAGCGGAATGGAAGGGGCGGGGGAGACCCAGTACTTC.

Here the CDR3 reads CASSLATGRPYEQYF. CDR3 nucleotides: TGTGCCAGCAGCTTAGCGACCGGACGACCCTACGAGCAGTACTTC. This chain uses TRBV11-3 with TRBJ2-5; unclear D gene. The end of the DNA fits TRBJ2-7 better, so the J call may be wrong. The CDR3 is made up of 15 amino acids. CDR1 and CDR2 from the germline V gene are SGHNT and YENEEA.

V is TRBV7-2 and J is TRBJ2-7; TRBD1 is a possible D gene (5 bases). This CDR3 region has 14 residues. The germline V gene encodes CDR1 SGHTA and CDR2 FQGNSA. The V and J ends lost 4 bases and 3 bases respectively, with 13 bases between them. The CDR3 region is CASSWRPGIYEQYF. The CDR3 DNA is TGTGCCAGCAGCTGGCGACCAGGGATCTACGAGCAGTACTTC.